This passage covers 27 T cell receptor beta chains from one sample sequenced in a study of T cells in Graves' hyperthyroidism and ophthalmopathy (dated by TCRdb to about 2019). Library construction relied on multiplex PCR. Sequencing was carried out with an Illumina HiSeq 2000. The TCR beta CDR3 regions were amplified from the RNA transcripts. The first round of RT-PCR for the TCR CDR3 was performed with the HTBI primer set and the Qiagen OneStep RT-PCR kit. TCRdb ran its own pipeline on the public reads, namely fastp trimming at Q25 and MiXCR clone calling, and kept in-frame beta chains. Rows are unified per CDR3 protein, each entry keeping the most common DNA and genes. The sample table holds about 59,000 distinct CDR3 sequences, of which around 53% were seen once. The ten largest clones capture roughly 3.3% of the sample. Sequencing input: blood. These receptor sequences come from a woman aged 55-69 years with Graves' ophthalmopathy.

This clonotype was seen ten or more times. The rearrangement uses TRBV5-8 and TRBJ2-7; D is perhaps TRBD1 (6 bases). Germline-derived CDR1 and CDR2 are SGHTS and YDEGEE. V was pared by 5 bases and J by 6 bases, with 21 bases between. The CDR3 sequence is 15 residues long. The CDR3 sequence: CASSQRTELGGEQYF. CDR3 bases: TGTGCCAGCAGTCAAAGGACAGAACTAGGAGGCGAGCAGTACTTC.

This sequence joins TRBV7-9 and TRBJ2-2; tentatively, D is TRBD2 (5 bases). With 4 bases removed from V and 2 bases from J, the gap between germline ends came to 20 bases. The CDR3 loop spans 18 amino acids. From germline, CDR1 is SEHNR and CDR2 FQNEAQ (reference sequence). Written as DNA, the CDR3 is TGTGCCAGCAGCTCCGTGGACTTATCTGGGAGTAACACCGGGGAGCTGTTTTTT. Translated, it gives CASSSVDLSGSNTGELFF.

Notes on this clonotype: The conserved closing phenylalanine or tryptophan is absent in this CDR3, likely reflecting a read error. The rearrangement links TRBV9 to TRBJ2-7, with D possibly TRBD1 on 5 matching bases. CDR3 length: 15 amino acids. CDR1 and CDR2 from the germline V gene are SGDLS and YYNGEE. The ends were cut back, 1 base at V and 2 bases at J, with 13 bases in the middle. The CDR3 here is CASSVWPGSAYEQYL. DNA of the CDR3: TGTGCCAGCAGCGTATGGCCAGGGTCCGCCTACGAGCAGTACCTC.

This clonotype was detected ten times or more. The rearrangement uses TRBV5-5 and TRBJ1-2; a possible D gene is TRBD1 (5 bases). The CDR3 runs to 16 residues. Germline CDR1 is SGHKS and CDR2 is YYEKEE (reference sequence). Trimming removed 0 bases at V and 12 bases at J, with 24 bases between. CDR3 in amino acids: CASSLGPNRDVEGNTF. The CDR3 DNA sequence: TGTGCCAGCAGCTTGGGGCCCAACCGGGACGTCGAGGGGAACACCTTC.

The chain has TRBV7-2 and TRBJ2-7; 9 nucleotides match TRBD1. The junction had 12 bases not matched to a gene; V was cut back by 5 bases and J by 4 bases. The CDR3 is made up of 16 amino acids. CDR1 SGHTA and CDR2 FQGNSA come from the germline V gene. The CDR3 DNA sequence: TGTGCCAGCAGCGCACCAGGGGGACAGGGCCTATACGAGCAGTACTTC. Translating it yields CASSAPGGQGLYEQYF.

In its sample, this clonotype was seen many times. The rearrangement links TRBV7-3 to TRBJ2-1, with TRBD2 matching over 8 bases. CDR1 and CDR2 (germline): SGHTA, FQGTGA. V was pared by 1 base and J by 5 bases, with 7 bases of the junction left unmatched. This CDR3 has 16 residues. CDR3: CASSLNSGLGNNEQFF. As DNA, the CDR3 is TGTGCCAGCAGCTTAAACTCGGGACTAGGAAACAATGAGCAGTTCTTC. The variable domain in full, completed from reference TRBV7-3 and TRBJ2-1, reads GAGVSQTPSNKVTEKGKYVELRCDPISGHTALYWYRQSLGQGPEFLIYFQGTGAADDSGLPNDRFFAVRPEGSVSTLKIQRTERGDSAVYLCASSLNSGLGNNEQFFGPGTRLTVL.

This chain joins TRBV20-1 and TRBJ2-3; 11 bases fit TRBD2. J gave up 3 bases and V 0 bases, and 2 bases lay outside the gene matches. CDR3 length: 15 amino acids. Germline CDR1 is DFQATT and CDR2 is SNEGSKA (reference sequence). The CDR3 spells CSARDSGRATDTQYF. The CDR3, as DNA: TGCAGTGCTAGAGATAGCGGGAGGGCAACAGATACGCAGTATTTT.

CDR3 amino acids: CASTRRGRQETQYF. In DNA form, the CDR3 reads TGTGCCAGCACCAGAAGGGGTCGCCAAGAGACCCAGTACTTC. The V call is TRBV2, the J call TRBJ2-5; perhaps TRBD1 as D (5 bases). The V gene lost 7 bases and the J gene lost 1 base, with 13 bases spanning the gap. This CDR3 spans 14 amino acids. CDR1 is SNHLY, CDR2 FYNNEI, per germline.

This clonotype was observed at least ten times. The gene calls are TRBV4-1 and TRBJ1-1; no firm D call. Germline V gives CDR1 MGHRA, CDR2 YSYEKL. Trimming removed 4 bases from V and 11 bases from J, with 17 bases in between. The CDR3 contains 13 residues. The CDR3 coding sequence is TGCGCCAGCAGCCTGAGCCCGGGCAGTAAGGCTTTCTTT. It translates to CASSLSPGSKAFF.

Many counts were recorded for this clonotype. The chain links TRBV20-1 to TRBJ2-5, with 12 bases aligning to TRBD2. The CDR3 covers 16 residues. V shed 2 bases and J 5 bases; nucleotides not matched to a gene: 9. Germline V gene lookup returns CDR1 DFQATT and CDR2 SNEGSKA (reference sequence). The CDR3 sequence: CSARQLAGGGGETQYF. The CDR3 DNA reads as TGCAGTGCTAGACAGCTAGCGGGGGGGGGCGGGGAGACCCAGTACTTC.

The V call is TRBV10-3, the J call TRBJ2-5; 7 nucleotides align to TRBD2. V trimming: 4 bases; J trimming: 5 bases; junction bases outside the gene matches: 10. Germline V gene data show CDR1 as ENHRY and CDR2 as SYGVKD. This CDR3 has 15 residues. The CDR3 reads CAISGGAGREETQYF. The CDR3 bases are TGTGCCATCAGTGGGGGCGCAGGGAGGGAGGAGACCCAGTACTTC.

V and J are TRBV7-2 and TRBJ1-5; D possibly corresponds to TRBD1 (5 bases). Trimming left V 2 bases short and J 3 bases short, with 11 bases between. Germline lookup yields CDR1 SGHTA and CDR2 FQGNSA. The CDR3 extends over 15 amino acids. CDR3 nucleotide sequence: TGTGCCAGCAGCTTATTTGCACAGGACAATCAGCCCCAGCATTTT. Its protein is CASSLFAQDNQPQHF.

To note about this clonotype: Because the CDR3's place on the DNA is in doubt, the DNA is left out and the CDR3 is given as listed by TCRdb. V gene TRBV25-1 combines with J gene TRBJ1-2; TRBD1 was called by the table and not checked on the DNA. The germline V gene has CDR1 MGHDK and CDR2 SYGVNS. Ends included, the CDR3 has 16 residues. Here the CDR3 reads CACSASLTGGTYGYTF.

This clonotype occurred many times. The chain has TRBV11-2 and TRBJ2-7, with D possibly TRBD1 on 6 matching bases. This CDR3 spans 15 amino acids. V gave up 6 bases and J gave up 0 bases, with 15 bases separating them. Germline lookup yields CDR1 SGHAT and CDR2 FQNNGV. For the CDR3, the DNA is TGTGCCAGCAGGCAAACGGGACACCGCTCCTACGAGCAGTACTTC. Protein product: CASRQTGHRSYEQYF.

The sample holds many counts of this clonotype. The chain uses TRBV5-1 and TRBJ1-2; 8 bases line up with TRBD1. CDR3 length: 13 amino acids. V dropped 4 bases and J dropped 5; count of bases not matched to a gene: 4. The germline gives CDR1 SGHRS, CDR2 YFSETQ. In DNA form, the CDR3 reads TGCGCCAGCAGCCTGGGACAGGTATATGGCTACACCTTC. Protein product: CASSLGQVYGYTF.

In the case of this clonotype: One end of the junction varies from germline; a read error may be responsible. The chain uses TRBV29-1 and TRBJ1-5; no firm D call. CDR3 length: 15 amino acids. Germline V gives CDR1 SQVTM, CDR2 ANQGSEA. For the CDR3, the DNA is TGCAGTGTTGATGAGCCGGGATATAGCAATCGGCCCCAGCATTTT. This gives the protein CSVDEPGYSNRPQHF.

Judged by abundance, this clonotype is medium-sized. The chain couples TRBV10-3 to TRBJ1-1; no reliable D call. V lost 2 bases, J lost 1 base, and 5 bases lay in between. Germline CDR1 and CDR2: ENHRY and SYGVKD. CDR3 size: 13 residues. CDR3 in amino acids: CAISEAGNTEAFF. In DNA, the CDR3 is TGTGCCATCAGTGAGGCAGGGAACACTGAAGCTTTCTTT.

About this clonotype: Because it lacks the conserved phenylalanine or tryptophan at the end, this CDR3 is likely a read error. V and J are TRBV15 and TRBJ1-2; D gene unclear. The CDR3 extends over 16 amino acids. V was cut by 0 bases and J by 1 base, with 12 bases left in between. CDR1 and CDR2 from the germline V gene are LNHNV and YYDKDF (reference sequence). The CDR3 DNA is TGTGCCACCAGCAGAGATCGGGTCAGAAGTAACTATGGCTACACCGTC. It yields the protein CATSRDRVRSNYGYTV.

This clonotype was observed many times. V is TRBV5-1 and J is TRBJ1-2; 7 bases match TRBD1. The CDR3 runs to 12 residues. Per germline, CDR1 SGHRS and CDR2 YFSETQ. V shed 7 bases, J shed 3 bases, and the junction held 3 bases outside the gene matches. DNA for the CDR3: TGCGCCAGCGGCACAGGGGACTATGGCTACACCTTC. It specifies CASGTGDYGYTF.

Here the CDR3 DNA reads TGTGCCAGCAGTGCTAACCGGGGTTTACAAGAGACCCAGTACTTC. This sequence encodes CASSANRGLQETQYF. The chain joins TRBV25-1 to TRBJ2-5; D perhaps matches TRBD2 (5 bases). From germline, CDR1 is MGHDK and CDR2 SYGVNS. This CDR3 is built from 15 residues. V was trimmed by 4 bases and J by 2 bases, leaving 14 bases between them.

The V call is TRBV7-9, the J call TRBJ2-7, with 10 nucleotides matching TRBD2. Germline lookup yields CDR1 SEHNR and CDR2 FQNEAQ (reference sequence). The CDR3 sequence is 14 residues long. V shed 4 bases, J shed 6 bases, and the junction held 6 bases outside the gene matches. The CDR3 protein is CASSYLAGVSEQYF. The CDR3 bases are TGTGCCAGCAGCTATCTAGCGGGGGTTAGCGAGCAGTACTTC.

The rearrangement uses TRBV12-3 or TRBV12-4 and TRBJ2-7, with TRBD1 matching over 9 bases. The CDR3 loop spans 15 amino acids. After removal of 5 bases from V and 6 bases from J, the junction contained 11 bases not matched to a gene. The CDR3 nucleotides are TGTGCCAGCAGTCCTCTACAGGGGGCGCGGAGCGAGCAGTACTTC. As protein: CASSPLQGARSEQYF.

The chain links TRBV20-1 to TRBJ2-7; TRBD2 aligns across 13 bases. V shed 6 bases and J 3 bases; nucleotides not matched to a gene: 8. Germline V lookup: CDR1 DFQATT, CDR2 SNEGSKA (reference sequence). The CDR3 totals 15 residues. The chain's CDR3 is CSAQGTSGVGYEQYF. The DNA of the CDR3 is TGCAGTGCCCAAGGGACTAGCGGGGTTGGCTACGAGCAGTACTTC.

This clonotype is a singleton in its sample. It is unclear where the CDR3 begins or ends on the DNA, so no DNA is shown, and the CDR3 is as TCRdb lists it. The chain carries TRBV12-3 or TRBV12-4 and TRBJ1-2. The CDR3 totals 19 residues, both ends included. The CDR3 spells CASSLLGVMNTEAFFGYTF.

This clonotype was seen many times. This sequence joins TRBV11-3 and TRBJ2-3, with TRBD1 matching over 8 bases. Unmatched junction bases numbered 6, after V lost 4 bases and J lost 3 bases. CDR1 is SGHNT, CDR2 YENEEA, per germline. CDR3 length: 15 residues. The CDR3 sequence: CASSSRQGSTDTQYF. The CDR3 coding sequence is TGTGCCAGCAGCTCAAGACAGGGGTCAACAGATACGCAGTATTTT. Drawing the rest from reference TRBV11-3 and TRBJ2-3, the complete variable domain is EAGVVQSPRYKIIEKKQPVAFWCNPISGHNTLYWYLQNLGQGPELLIRYENEEAVDDSQLPKDRFSAERLKGVDSTLKIQPAELGDSAVYLCASSSRQGSTDTQYFGPGTRLTVL.

This clonotype was detected ten times or more. This chain links TRBV6-5 with TRBJ1-1, with D uncertain. The CDR3 consists of 15 residues. CDR1 is MNHEY and CDR2 is SVGAGI in the germline V gene. Trimming took off 7 bases at V and 1 base at J, with 16 bases between the two ends. CDR3 loop: CASKTSGRPNTEAFF. In nucleotides, the CDR3 is TGTGCCAGCAAGACTTCTGGGAGACCGAACACTGAAGCTTTCTTT.

This clonotype was found many times. The chain recombines TRBV28 with TRBJ1-2; no reliable D call. Trimming cost V 3 bases and J 2 bases, with 7 bases left between them. CDR3 length: 13 residues. Germline CDR1 and CDR2: MDHEN and SYDVKM. This CDR3 is CASSFRGNYGYTF. Here the CDR3 DNA reads TGTGCCAGCAGTTTCAGAGGGAACTATGGCTACACCTTC.